These 3 T cell receptor beta chains were sequenced from one sample in a study of chronic HIV infection and antiretroviral therapy. TCRdb reprocessed the 5' RACE reads with MiXCR, giving one entry per CDR3 protein. The repertoire holds about 48,000 distinct CDR3 sequences, with about 20% as singletons. Sequencing input: peripheral blood. Source of these receptors: an adult who had HIV and had not received antiretroviral therapy, or was an uninfected healthy control (not recorded which).

In its sample, this clonotype was seen a few times. This chain uses TRBV28 with TRBJ2-1; no clear D gene. Trimming stripped 1 base from V and 9 bases from J, with 10 bases between. This CDR3 comprises 13 residues. The germline CDR1 and CDR2 sequences are MDHEN and SYDVKM. The chain's CDR3 is CASSLSPRGEQFF. The CDR3 DNA reads TGTGCCAGCAGTTTATCACCAAGAGGTGAGCAGTTCTTC. The full variable domain, with the rest looked up from reference TRBV28 and TRBJ2-1, is DVKVTQSSRYLVKRTGEKVFLECVQDMDHENMFWYRQDPGLGLRLIYFSYDVKMKEKGDIPEGYSVSREKKERFSLILESASTNQTSMYLCASSLSPRGEQFFGPGTRLTVL.

In its sample, this clonotype was seen a few times. The rearrangement joins TRBV6-1 to TRBJ1-1; maybe TRBD1 (5 bases). The V end lost 7 bases, the J end lost 6 bases, and 12 bases lay between the germline ends. The CDR3 has 12 residues. Germline-derived CDR1 and CDR2 are MNHNS and SASEGT. This CDR3 reads CASTQRQSEAFF. The CDR3 nucleotides read TGTGCCAGCACCCAGAGACAGTCTGAAGCTTTCTTT.

This clonotype has a handful of counts. The V call is TRBV7-8, the J call TRBJ1-1, with unresolved D. Germline lookup yields CDR1 SGHVS and CDR2 FQNEAQ. V lost 7 bases to trimming and J lost 0 bases, with 9 bases between them. The length of the CDR3 is 13 residues. The CDR3: CASTRLMNTEAFF. The CDR3 DNA sequence: TGTGCCAGCACCCGACTTATGAACACTGAAGCTTTCTTT. Based on the CDR3 plus reference TRBV7-8 and TRBJ1-1, the full variable domain is GAGVSQSPRYKVAKRGQDVALRCDPISGHVSLFWYQQALGQGPEFLTYFQNEAQLDKSGLPSDRFFAERPEGSVSTLKIQRTQQEDSAVYLCASTRLMNTEAFFGQGTRLTVV.